The 9 T cell receptor beta chains listed next were all sequenced from one sample in a study of blood T cell repertoires in COVID-19. TCRdb keeps only in-frame clones here, not all; method: immunoSEQ multiplex PCR. Of 85,000 or so clones in the sample, roughly 88% were seen once. Sequencing used peripheral blood. The receptors stem from a man over 45 with active or convalescent COVID-19.

V gene TRBV2 combines with J gene TRBJ1-3; D ambiguous. This CDR3 has 16 amino acids. Germline CDR1 SNHLY, CDR2 FYNNEI. Trimming took off 3 bases at V and 0 bases at J, with 12 bases between the two ends. CDR3 nucleotides: TGTGCCAGCAGTGAGGGCCTTTTTAGCTCTGGAAACACCATATATTTT. Translating it yields CASSEGLFSSGNTIYF.

This clone was found once. The chain couples TRBV11-3 to TRBJ1-1; D is perhaps TRBD1 (5 bases). The CDR3 sequence is 14 residues long. Germline V gene data show CDR1 as SGHNT and CDR2 as YENEEA. Trimming left V 6 bases short and J 1 base short, with 12 bases between. CDR3 sequence reads: CASSLTGGNTEAFF. The CDR3 nucleotides read TGTGCCAGCAGTTTAACGGGGGGGAACACTGAAGCTTTCTTT.

The rearrangement joins TRBV6-5 to TRBJ2-3; 9 bases agree with TRBD1. CDR3 length equals 15 residues. The junction had 6 bases not matched to a gene; V was cut back by 6 bases and J by 2 bases. The germline gives CDR1 MNHEY, CDR2 SVGAGI. In nucleotides, the CDR3 is TGTGCCAGCAGGGACAGGGGCCTGTTCACAGATACGCAGTATTTT. Protein sequence: CASRDRGLFTDTQYF.

The J gene is TRBJ2-1, the V gene TRBV3-1 (or the pseudogene TRBV3-2); TRBD2 matches 12 bases. V shed 4 bases, J shed 9 bases, and the junction held 4 bases outside the gene matches. CDR1 is LGHDT and CDR2 is YNNKEL in the germline V gene (reference sequence). This CDR3 is built from 14 residues. CDR3 protein: CASSPSGGAVEQFF. The DNA for the CDR3 is TGTGCCAGCAGCCCTAGCGGGGGGGCCGTTGAGCAGTTCTTC.

The CDR3 protein is CASSGGLAGSKDTQYF. Written as DNA, the CDR3 is TGTGCCAGCAGTGGGGGACTAGCGGGATCGAAAGATACGCAGTATTTT. The chain is built from TRBV25-1 and TRBJ2-3, with TRBD2 matching 13 bases. CDR3 size: 16 residues. Germline CDR1 and CDR2: MGHDK and SYGVNS. The J segment lost 5 bases and the V segment lost 4 bases, leaving 6 bases of the junction unmatched. Drawing the rest from reference TRBV25-1 and TRBJ2-3, the complete variable domain is EADIYQTPRYLVIGTGKKITLECSQTMGHDKMYWYQQDPGMELHLIHYSYGVNSTEKGDLSSESTVSRIRTEHFPLTLESARPSHTSQYLCASSGGLAGSKDTQYFGPGTRLTVL.

This clone was recorded only once. This chain links TRBV6-5 with TRBJ1-2; the D gene is possibly TRBD1 (6 bases). There are 13 residues in the CDR3. V gave up 7 bases and J gave up 2 bases, with 11 bases separating them. Germline lookup yields CDR1 MNHEY and CDR2 SVGAGI. This CDR3 reads CASTRTANYGYTF. CDR3 bases: TGTGCCAGCACCCGGACAGCAAACTATGGCTACACCTTC.

J is TRBJ1-1 and V is TRBV4-1; possible D gene TRBD1, 6 bases. Trimming took 4 bases from V and 8 from J, leaving 20 bases between them. The V gene's germline CDR1 is MGHRA and CDR2 YSYEKL. The length of the CDR3 is 15 residues. In DNA, the CDR3 is TGCGCCAGCAGCCGAACGGACAGCCCGTCCTCGGAAGCTTTCTTT. Protein: CASSRTDSPSSEAFF.

V gene TRBV5-1 combines with J gene TRBJ2-1, with 7 bases identical to TRBD2. In germline, CDR1 is SGHRS, CDR2 YFSETQ. J lost 4 bases, V lost 3 bases, and 13 bases had no gene match. The CDR3 sequence is 17 residues long. The DNA of the CDR3 is TGCGCCAGCAGCTCGACTTATCGGGACTACCCTTACAATGAGCAGTTCTTC. This codes for CASSSTYRDYPYNEQFF.

J is TRBJ2-1 and V is TRBV30; TRBD2 matches 9 bases. CDR1 is GTSNPN and CDR2 is SVGIG in the germline V gene (reference sequence). V was clipped by 4 bases and J by 8 bases; unmatched bases: 15. The CDR3 loop spans 16 amino acids. Here the CDR3 DNA reads TGTGCCTGGAAGGTGGTATTGGCTAGCGGGATTCATGAGCAGTTCTTC. This codes for CAWKVVLASGIHEQFF.